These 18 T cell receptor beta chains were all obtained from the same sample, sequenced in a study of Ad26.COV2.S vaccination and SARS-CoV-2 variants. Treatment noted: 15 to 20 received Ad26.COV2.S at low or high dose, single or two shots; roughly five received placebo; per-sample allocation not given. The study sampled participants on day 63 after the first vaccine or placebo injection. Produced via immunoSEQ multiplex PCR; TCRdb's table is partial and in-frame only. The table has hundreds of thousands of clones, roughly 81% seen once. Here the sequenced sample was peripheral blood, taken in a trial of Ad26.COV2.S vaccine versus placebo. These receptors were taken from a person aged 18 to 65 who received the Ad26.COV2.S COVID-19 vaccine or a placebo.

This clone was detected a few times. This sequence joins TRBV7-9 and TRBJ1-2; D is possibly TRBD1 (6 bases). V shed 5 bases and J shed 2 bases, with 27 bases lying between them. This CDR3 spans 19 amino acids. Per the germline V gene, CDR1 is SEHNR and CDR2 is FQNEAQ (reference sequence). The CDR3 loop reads CASSPTGGATGPQNYGYTF. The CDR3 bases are TGTGCCAGCAGCCCCACGGGGGGGGCGACAGGCCCTCAGAACTATGGCTACACCTTC.

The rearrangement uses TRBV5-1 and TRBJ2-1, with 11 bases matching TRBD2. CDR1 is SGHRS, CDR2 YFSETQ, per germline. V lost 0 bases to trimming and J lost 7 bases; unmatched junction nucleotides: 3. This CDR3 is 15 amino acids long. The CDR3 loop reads CASSLGGLAGNEQFF. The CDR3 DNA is TGCGCCAGCAGCTTGGGAGGACTAGCGGGTAATGAGCAGTTCTTC.

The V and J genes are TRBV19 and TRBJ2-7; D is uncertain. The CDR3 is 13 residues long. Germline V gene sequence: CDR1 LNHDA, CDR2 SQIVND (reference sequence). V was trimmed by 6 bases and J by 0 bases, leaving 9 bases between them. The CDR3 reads CASRDWGSYEQYF. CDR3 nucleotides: TGTGCCAGTAGGGATTGGGGCTCCTACGAGCAGTACTTC.

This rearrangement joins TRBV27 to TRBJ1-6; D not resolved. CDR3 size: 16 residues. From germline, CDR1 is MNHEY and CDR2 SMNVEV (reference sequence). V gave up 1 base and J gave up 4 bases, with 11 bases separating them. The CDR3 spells CASSLFGLKYNSPLHF. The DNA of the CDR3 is TGTGCCAGCAGTTTATTTGGGCTGAAATATAATTCACCCCTCCACTTT.

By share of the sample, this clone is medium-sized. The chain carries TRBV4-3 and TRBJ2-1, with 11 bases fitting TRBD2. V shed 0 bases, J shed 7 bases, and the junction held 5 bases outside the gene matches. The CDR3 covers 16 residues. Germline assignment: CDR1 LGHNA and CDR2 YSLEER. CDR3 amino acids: CASSQEGSGGANEQFF. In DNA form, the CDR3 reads TGCGCCAGCAGCCAAGAGGGTAGCGGGGGGGCGAATGAGCAGTTCTTC.

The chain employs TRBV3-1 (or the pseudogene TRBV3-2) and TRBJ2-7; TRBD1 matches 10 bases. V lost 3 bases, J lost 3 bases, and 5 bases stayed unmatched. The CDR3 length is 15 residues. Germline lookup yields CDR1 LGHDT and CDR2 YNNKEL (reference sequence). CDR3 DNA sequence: TGTGCCAGCAGCCATCCAGGGACAGGGGACTACGAGCAGTACTTC. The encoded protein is CASSHPGTGDYEQYF.

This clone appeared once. For the CDR3, the DNA is TGTGCCAGCAGTTACTCGACTAGCGTAGAGACCCAGTACTTC. It codes for CASSYSTSVETQYF. This chain links TRBV6-6 with TRBJ2-5; 8 bases line up with TRBD2. Trimming cost V 0 bases and J 4 bases; bases outside gene matches: 1. CDR3 length: 14 residues. The germline gives CDR1 MNHNY, CDR2 SVGAGI (reference sequence).

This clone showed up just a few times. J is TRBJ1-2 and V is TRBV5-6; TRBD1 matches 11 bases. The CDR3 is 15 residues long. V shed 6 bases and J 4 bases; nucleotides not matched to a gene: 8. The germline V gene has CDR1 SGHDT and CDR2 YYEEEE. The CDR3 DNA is TGTGCCAGCAAGTATTGGACAGGGGGCGCCTATGGCTACACCTTC. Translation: CASKYWTGGAYGYTF.

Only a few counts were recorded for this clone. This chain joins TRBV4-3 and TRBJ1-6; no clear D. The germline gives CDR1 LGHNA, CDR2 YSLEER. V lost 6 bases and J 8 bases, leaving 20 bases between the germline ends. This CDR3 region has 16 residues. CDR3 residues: CASRREVEVSYSPLHF. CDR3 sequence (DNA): TGCGCCAGCAGGCGAGAGGTGGAGGTCAGCTATTCACCCCTCCACTTT.

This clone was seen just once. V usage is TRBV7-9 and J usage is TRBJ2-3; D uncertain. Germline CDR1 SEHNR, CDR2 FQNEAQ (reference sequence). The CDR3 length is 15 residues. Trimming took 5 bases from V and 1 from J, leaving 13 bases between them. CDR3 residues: CASSHRRLGTDTQYF. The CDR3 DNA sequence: TGTGCCAGCAGCCATCGCAGATTAGGCACAGATACGCAGTATTTT. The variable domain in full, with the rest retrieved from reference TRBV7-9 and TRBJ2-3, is DTGVSQNPRHKITKRGQNVTFRCDPISEHNRLYWYRQTLGQGPEFLTYFQNEAQLEKSRLLSDRFSAERPKGSFSTLEIQRTEQGDSAMYLCASSHRRLGTDTQYFGPGTRLTVL.

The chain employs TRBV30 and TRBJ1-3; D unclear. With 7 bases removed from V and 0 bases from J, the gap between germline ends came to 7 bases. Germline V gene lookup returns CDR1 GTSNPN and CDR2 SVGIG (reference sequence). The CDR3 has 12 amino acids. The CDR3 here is CAFKISGNTIYF. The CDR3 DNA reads TGTGCCTTTAAGATCTCTGGAAACACCATATATTTT. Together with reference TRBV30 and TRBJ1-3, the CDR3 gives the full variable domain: SQTIHQWPATLVQPVGSPLSLECTVEGTSNPNLYWYRQAAGRGLQLLFYSVGIGQISSEVPQNLSASRPQDRQFILSSKKLLLSDSGFYLCAFKISGNTIYFGEGSWLTVV.

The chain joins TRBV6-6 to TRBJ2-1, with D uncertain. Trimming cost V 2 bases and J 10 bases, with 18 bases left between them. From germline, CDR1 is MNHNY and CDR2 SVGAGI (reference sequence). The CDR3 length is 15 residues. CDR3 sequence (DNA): TGTGCCAGCAGTTACGGTCCCCGCCCCGACGAGGAGCAGTTCTTC. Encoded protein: CASSYGPRPDEEQFF.

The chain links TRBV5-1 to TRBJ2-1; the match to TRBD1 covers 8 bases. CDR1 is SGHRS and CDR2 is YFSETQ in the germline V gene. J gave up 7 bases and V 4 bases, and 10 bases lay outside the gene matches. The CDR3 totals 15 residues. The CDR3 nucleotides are TGCGCCAGCAGCAGCCAGGGGGCGCCCGGGAATGAGCAGTTCTTC. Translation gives CASSSQGAPGNEQFF.

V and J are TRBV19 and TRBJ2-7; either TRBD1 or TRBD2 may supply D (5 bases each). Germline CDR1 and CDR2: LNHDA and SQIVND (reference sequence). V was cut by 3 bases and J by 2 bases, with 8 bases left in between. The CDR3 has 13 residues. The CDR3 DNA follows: TGTGCCAGTAGTATGGGGGTCCCCTACGAGCAGTACTTC. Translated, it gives CASSMGVPYEQYF.

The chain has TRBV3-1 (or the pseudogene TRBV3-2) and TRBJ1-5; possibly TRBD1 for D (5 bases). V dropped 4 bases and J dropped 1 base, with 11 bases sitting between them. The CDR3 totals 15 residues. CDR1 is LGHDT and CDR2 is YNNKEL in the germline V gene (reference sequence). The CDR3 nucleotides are TGTGCCAGCAGCCGTCACCGGGACAGCAATCAGCCCCAGCATTTT. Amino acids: CASSRHRDSNQPQHF.

CDR3 in amino acids: CASSPLATPDTQYF. In DNA form, the CDR3 reads TGTGCCAGCTCACCACTAGCTACCCCAGATACGCAGTATTTT. The chain couples TRBV18 to TRBJ2-3; D gene uncertain. The ends were cut back, 1 base at V and 4 bases at J, with 9 bases in the middle. This CDR3 is built from 14 residues. Germline loops: CDR1 KGHSH, CDR2 LQKENI. Drawing the rest from reference TRBV18 and TRBJ2-3, the complete variable domain is NAGVMQNPRHLVRRRGQEARLRCSPMKGHSHVYWYRQLPEEGLKFMVYLQKENIIDESGMPKERFSAEFPKEGPSILRIQQVVRGDSAAYFCASSPLATPDTQYFGPGTRLTVL.

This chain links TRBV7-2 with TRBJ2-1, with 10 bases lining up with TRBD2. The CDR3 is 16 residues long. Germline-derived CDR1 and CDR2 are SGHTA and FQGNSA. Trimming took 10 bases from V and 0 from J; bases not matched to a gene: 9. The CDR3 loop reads CATGRTSGRSYNEQFF. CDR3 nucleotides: TGTGCCACAGGAAGGACTAGCGGTCGCTCCTACAATGAGCAGTTCTTC.

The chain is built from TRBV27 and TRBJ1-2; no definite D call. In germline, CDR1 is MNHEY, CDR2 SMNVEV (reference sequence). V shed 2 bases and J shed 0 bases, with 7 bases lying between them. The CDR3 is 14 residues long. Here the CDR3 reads CASSLVGSNYGYTF. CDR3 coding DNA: TGTGCCAGCAGTTTAGTGGGATCTAACTATGGCTACACCTTC.